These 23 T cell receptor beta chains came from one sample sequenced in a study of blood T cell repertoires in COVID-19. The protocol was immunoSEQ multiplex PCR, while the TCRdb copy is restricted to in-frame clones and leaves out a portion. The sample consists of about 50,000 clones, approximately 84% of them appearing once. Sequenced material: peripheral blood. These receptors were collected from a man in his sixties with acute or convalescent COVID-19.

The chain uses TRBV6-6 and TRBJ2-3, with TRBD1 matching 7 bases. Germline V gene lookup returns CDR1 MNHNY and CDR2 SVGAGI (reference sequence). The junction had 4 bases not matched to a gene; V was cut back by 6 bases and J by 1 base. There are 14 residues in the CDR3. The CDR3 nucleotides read TGTGCCAGCAGAAGGGGGCATGGCACAGATACGCAGTATTTT. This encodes CASRRGHGTDTQYF.

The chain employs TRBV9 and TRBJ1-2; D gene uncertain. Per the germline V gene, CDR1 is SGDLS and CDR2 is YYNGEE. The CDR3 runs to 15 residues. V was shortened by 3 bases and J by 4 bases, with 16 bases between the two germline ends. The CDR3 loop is CASSAVSGASYGYTF. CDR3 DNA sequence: TGTGCCAGCAGCGCGGTTTCTGGAGCCAGCTATGGCTACACCTTC.

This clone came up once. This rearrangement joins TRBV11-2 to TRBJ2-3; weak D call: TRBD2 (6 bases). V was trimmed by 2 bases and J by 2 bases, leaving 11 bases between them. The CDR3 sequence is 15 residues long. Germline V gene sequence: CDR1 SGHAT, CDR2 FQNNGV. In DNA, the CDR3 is TGTGCCAGCAGCTTACGGGGCGGGGACACAGATACGCAGTATTTT. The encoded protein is CASSLRGGDTDTQYF.

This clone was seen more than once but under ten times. The CDR3 here is CASSLSQGGLYEQYF. CDR3 DNA: TGTGCCAGCAGCTTATCCCAGGGAGGGCTCTACGAGCAGTACTTC. J is TRBJ2-7 and V is TRBV11-2; TRBD2 matches 7 bases. The CDR3 extends over 15 amino acids. Germline V gene data show CDR1 as SGHAT and CDR2 as FQNNGV. The trim removed 2 bases at V and 3 bases at J, leaving 7 bases unmatched. Together with reference TRBV11-2 and TRBJ2-7, the CDR3 gives the full variable domain: EAGVAQSPRYKIIEKRQSVAFWCNPISGHATLYWYQQILGQGPKLLIQFQNNGVVDDSQLPKDRFSAERLKGVDSTLKIQPAKLEDSAVYLCASSLSQGGLYEQYFGPGTRLTVT.

CDR3 nucleotide sequence: TGCGCCAGCAGCCAGGAGGCTCCCTCCTATGGCTACACCTTC. Protein sequence: CASSQEAPSYGYTF. The rearrangement links TRBV4-3 to TRBJ1-2; D is undetermined. Deletions cut 3 bases from V and 4 bases from J, with 12 bases between. CDR3 size: 14 residues. In germline, CDR1 is LGHNA, CDR2 YSLEER.

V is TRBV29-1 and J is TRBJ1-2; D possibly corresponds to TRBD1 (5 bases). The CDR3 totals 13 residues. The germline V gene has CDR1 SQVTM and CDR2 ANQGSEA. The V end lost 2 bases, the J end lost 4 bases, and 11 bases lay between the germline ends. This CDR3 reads CSVEQGVPYGYTF. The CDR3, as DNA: TGCAGCGTTGAACAAGGGGTACCCTATGGCTACACCTTC.

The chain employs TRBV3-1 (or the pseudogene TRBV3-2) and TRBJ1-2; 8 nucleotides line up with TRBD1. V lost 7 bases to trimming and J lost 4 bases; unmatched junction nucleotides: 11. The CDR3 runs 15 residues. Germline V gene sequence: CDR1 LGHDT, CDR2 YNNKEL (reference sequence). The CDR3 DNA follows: TGTGCCAGCACCCCGGACAGGGCGCACCCCTATGGCTACACCTTC. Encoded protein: CASTPDRAHPYGYTF.

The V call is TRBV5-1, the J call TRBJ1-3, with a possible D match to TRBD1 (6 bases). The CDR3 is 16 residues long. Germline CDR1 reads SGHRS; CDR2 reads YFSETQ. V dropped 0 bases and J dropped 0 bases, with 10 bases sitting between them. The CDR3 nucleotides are TGCGCCAGCAGCTTGGTCCAGGGGACCTCTGGAAACACCATATATTTT. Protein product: CASSLVQGTSGNTIYF.

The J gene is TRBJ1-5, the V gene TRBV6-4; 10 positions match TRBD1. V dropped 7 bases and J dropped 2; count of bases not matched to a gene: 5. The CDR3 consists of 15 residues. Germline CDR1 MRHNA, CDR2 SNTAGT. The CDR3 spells CASIRQGAGNQPQHF. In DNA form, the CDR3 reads TGTGCCAGCATCCGACAGGGGGCAGGCAATCAGCCCCAGCATTTT.

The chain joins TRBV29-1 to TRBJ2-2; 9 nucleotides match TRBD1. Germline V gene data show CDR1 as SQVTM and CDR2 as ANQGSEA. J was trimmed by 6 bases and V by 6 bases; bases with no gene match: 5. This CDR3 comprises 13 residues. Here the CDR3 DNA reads TGCAGCGTCGGACAGGGGATGGCCGGGGAGCTGTTTTTT. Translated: CSVGQGMAGELFF.

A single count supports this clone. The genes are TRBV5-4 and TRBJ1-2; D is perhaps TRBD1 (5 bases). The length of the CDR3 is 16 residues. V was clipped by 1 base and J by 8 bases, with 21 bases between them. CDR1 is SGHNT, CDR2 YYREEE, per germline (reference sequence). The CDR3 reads CASSLQGGTAGDGYTF. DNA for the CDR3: TGTGCCAGCAGCTTGCAGGGAGGGACTGCAGGAGACGGCTACACCTTC. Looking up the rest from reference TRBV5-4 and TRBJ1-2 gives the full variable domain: ETGVTQSPTHLIKTRGQQVTLRCSSQSGHNTVSWYQQALGQGPQFIFQYYREEENGRGNFPPRFSGLQFPNYSSELNVNALELDDSALYLCASSLQGGTAGDGYTFGSGTRLTVV.

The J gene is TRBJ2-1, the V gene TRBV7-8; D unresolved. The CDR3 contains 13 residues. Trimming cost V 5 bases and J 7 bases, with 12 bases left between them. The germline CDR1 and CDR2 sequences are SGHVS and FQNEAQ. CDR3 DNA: TGTGCCAGCAGCCACGGCCCAGGAAATGAGCAGTTCTTC. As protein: CASSHGPGNEQFF.

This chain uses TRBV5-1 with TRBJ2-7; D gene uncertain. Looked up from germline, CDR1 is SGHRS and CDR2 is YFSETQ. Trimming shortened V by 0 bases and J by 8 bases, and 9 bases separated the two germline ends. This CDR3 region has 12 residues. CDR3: CASSLGREQQYF. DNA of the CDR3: TGCGCCAGCAGCTTGGGAAGAGAGCAGCAGTACTTC.

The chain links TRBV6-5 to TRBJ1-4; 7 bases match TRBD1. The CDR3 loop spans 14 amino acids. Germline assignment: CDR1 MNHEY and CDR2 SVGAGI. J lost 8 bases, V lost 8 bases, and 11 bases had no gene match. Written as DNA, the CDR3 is TGTGCCAGCGTATGGACAGGTCCCGGGGAAAAACTGTTTTTT. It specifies CASVWTGPGEKLFF.

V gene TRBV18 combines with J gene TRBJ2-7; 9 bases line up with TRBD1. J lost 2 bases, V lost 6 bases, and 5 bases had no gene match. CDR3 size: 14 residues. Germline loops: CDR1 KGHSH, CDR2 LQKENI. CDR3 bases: TGTGCCAGCTCGCGACAGGGGGGAACCTACGAGCAGTACTTC. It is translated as CASSRQGGTYEQYF.

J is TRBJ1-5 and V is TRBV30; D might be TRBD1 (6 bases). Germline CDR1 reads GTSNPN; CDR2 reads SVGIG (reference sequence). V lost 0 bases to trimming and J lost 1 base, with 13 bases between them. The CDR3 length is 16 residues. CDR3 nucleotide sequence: TGTGCCTGGAGTGTAGTGGGGACACCGAGCAATCAGCCCCAGCATTTT. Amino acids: CAWSVVGTPSNQPQHF.

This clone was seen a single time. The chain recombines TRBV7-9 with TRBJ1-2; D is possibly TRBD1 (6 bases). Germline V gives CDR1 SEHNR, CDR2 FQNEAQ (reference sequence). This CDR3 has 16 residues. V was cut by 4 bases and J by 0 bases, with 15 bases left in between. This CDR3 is CASSSVGQNPNYGYTF. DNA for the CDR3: TGTGCCAGCAGCTCCGTAGGACAGAACCCTAACTATGGCTACACCTTC. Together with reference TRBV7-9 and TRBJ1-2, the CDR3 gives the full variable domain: DTGVSQNPRHKITKRGQNVTFRCDPISEHNRLYWYRQTLGQGPEFLTYFQNEAQLEKSRLLSDRFSAERPKGSFSTLEIQRTEQGDSAMYLCASSSVGQNPNYGYTFGSGTRLTVV.

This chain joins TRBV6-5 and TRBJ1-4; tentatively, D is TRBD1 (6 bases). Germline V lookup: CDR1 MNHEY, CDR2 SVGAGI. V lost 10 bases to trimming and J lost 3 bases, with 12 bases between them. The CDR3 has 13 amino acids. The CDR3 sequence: CATRDTSNEKLFF. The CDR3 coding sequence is TGTGCCACCCGGGACACATCTAATGAAAAACTGTTTTTT.

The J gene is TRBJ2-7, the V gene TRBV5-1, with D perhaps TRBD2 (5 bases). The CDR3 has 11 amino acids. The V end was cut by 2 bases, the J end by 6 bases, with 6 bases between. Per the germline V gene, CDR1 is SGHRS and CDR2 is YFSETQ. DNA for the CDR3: TGCGCCAGCAGCTTTCGGGGCGAGCAGTACTTC. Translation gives CASSFRGEQYF.

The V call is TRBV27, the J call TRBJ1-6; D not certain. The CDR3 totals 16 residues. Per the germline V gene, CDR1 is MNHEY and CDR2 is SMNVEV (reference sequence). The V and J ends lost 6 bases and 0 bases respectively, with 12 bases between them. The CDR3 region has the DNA TGTGCCAGCAGAAGCTCGTGGGCCTCCTATAATTCACCCCTCCACTTT. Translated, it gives CASRSSWASYNSPLHF.

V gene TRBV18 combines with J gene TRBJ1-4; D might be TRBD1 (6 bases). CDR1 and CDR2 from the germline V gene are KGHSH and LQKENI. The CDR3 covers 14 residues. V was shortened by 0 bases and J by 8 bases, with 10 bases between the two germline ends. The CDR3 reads CASSPPGAAEKLFF. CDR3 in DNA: TGTGCCAGCTCACCACCGGGGGCAGCGGAAAAACTGTTTTTT.

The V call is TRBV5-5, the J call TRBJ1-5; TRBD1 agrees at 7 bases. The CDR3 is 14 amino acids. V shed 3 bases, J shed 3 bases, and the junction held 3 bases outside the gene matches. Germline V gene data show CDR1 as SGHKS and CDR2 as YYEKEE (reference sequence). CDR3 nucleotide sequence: TGTGCCAGCAGCTGGGACAGAGACAATCAGCCCCAGCATTTT. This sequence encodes CASSWDRDNQPQHF.

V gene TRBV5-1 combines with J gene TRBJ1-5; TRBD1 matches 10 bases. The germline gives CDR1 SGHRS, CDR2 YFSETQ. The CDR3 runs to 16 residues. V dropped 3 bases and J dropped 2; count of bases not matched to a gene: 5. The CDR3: CASSWGDRGGNQPQHF. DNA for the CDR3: TGCGCCAGCAGCTGGGGGGACAGGGGAGGCAATCAGCCCCAGCATTTT. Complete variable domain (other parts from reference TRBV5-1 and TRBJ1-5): KAGVTQTPRYLIKTRGQQVTLSCSPISGHRSVSWYQQTPGQGLQFLFEYFSETQRNKGNFPGRFSGRQFSNSRSEMNVSTLELGDSALYLCASSWGDRGGNQPQHFGDGTRLSIL.